This T cell receptor beta chain is from a study of molecular identifiers for immune sequencing clone quantification. The CDR3 covers 18 residues. The trim removed 2 bases at V and 5 bases at J, leaving 8 bases unmatched. The germline gives CDR1 MNHEY, CDR2 SVGEGT. TCRdb fed the PCR reads into MiXCR, producing one record per CDR3 protein. The sample carries some 320,000 distinct CDR3 sequences, 20% to 25% recorded once. Overall study findings and caveats: Effector cells kept over 99% of their molecules in clones above 20 RNA copies, while naive cells kept under 1% there.

The authors gated naive CD8 T cells as CD8+CD4-CCR7+CD45RA+ for sorting. In the case of this clonotype: The antigen is undetermined.

The receptor was derived from a human donor in good health. Some libraries in this study had Jurkat cell RNA spiked in. This chain joins TRBV6-2 or TRBV6-3 and TRBJ2-1; the match to TRBD2 covers 14 bases. Material for sequencing was naive CD8+ T cells from blood, with Jurkat cell RNA spiked in. Subset: FACS-sorted CD8+CD4-CCR7+CD45RA+ naive T cells. The CDR3 region has the DNA TGTGCCAGCAGTTACACCGGGACTAGCGGGAGTATCGACAATGAGCAGTTCTTC. Amino acid sequence: CASSYTGTSGSIDNEQFF.